The 32 T cell receptor beta chains presented below share a single source sample, sequenced in a study of T cells in placental villitis. Using the immunoSEQ v4 bias-controlled multiplex PCR assay, run blinded to group allocation, TCR-beta CDR3 regions were amplified from genomic DNA. TCRdb limited this immuneACCESS table to in-frame rearrangements with V and J called. A share of clones is missing; checked studies link under half to unresolved V genes, and the rest is unexplained. Counted in this sample were around 5,700 clones; roughly 78% of them appeared once. 7% to 10% of the sample goes to the ten largest clones. The sample consisted of placental tissue containing maternal and fetal cells. These receptors all stem from a human patient with infectious villitis; the placental T cells may come from both mother and fetus.

The chain combines TRBV7-2 with TRBJ2-1; TRBD2 agrees at 15 bases. J lost 6 bases, V lost 3 bases, and 0 bases had no gene match. The CDR3 length is 15 residues. The germline V gene encodes CDR1 SGHTA and CDR2 FQGNSA. The DNA for the CDR3 is TGTGCCAGCAGCTTGGGACTAGCGGGGGGCAATGAGCAGTTCTTC. Its protein is CASSLGLAGGNEQFF.

The rearrangement joins TRBV3-1 (or the pseudogene TRBV3-2) to TRBJ2-1; 7 nucleotides align to TRBD1. The germline CDR1 and CDR2 sequences are LGHDT and YNNKEL (reference sequence). The CDR3 has 16 amino acids. V gave up 0 bases and J gave up 3 bases; unmatched junction bases: 5. The CDR3 loop reads CASSQDRGPIYNEQFF. CDR3 DNA: TGTGCCAGCAGCCAAGATAGGGGGCCGATCTACAATGAGCAGTTCTTC.

The rearrangement links TRBV5-5 to TRBJ2-2; no reliable D call. This CDR3 is built from 14 residues. V dropped 7 bases and J dropped 3 bases, with 13 bases sitting between them. The germline gives CDR1 SGHKS, CDR2 YYEKEE (reference sequence). This chain's CDR3 is CASRRSSYTGELFF. The CDR3 nucleotides read TGTGCCAGCCGCAGGTCGTCCTACACCGGGGAGCTGTTTTTT.

The chain employs TRBV19 and TRBJ1-4, with D unresolved. V lost 7 bases and J lost 4, with 10 bases in between. Germline V gene sequence: CDR1 LNHDA, CDR2 SQIVND (reference sequence). This CDR3 has 13 residues. The CDR3 reads CASTARLNEKLFF. The CDR3 DNA reads TGTGCCAGTACGGCGAGGCTTAATGAAAAACTGTTTTTT.

This clone was counted a single time. V and J are TRBV6-6 and TRBJ1-6, with unresolved D. The CDR3 is 12 amino acids. The V end lost 7 bases, the J end lost 8 bases, and 9 bases lay between the germline ends. CDR1 is MNHNY and CDR2 is SVGAGI in the germline V gene (reference sequence). The CDR3 coding sequence is TGTGCCAGCACCCGGTGGGATTCACCCCTCCACTTT. Its translation: CASTRWDSPLHF.

The chain is built from TRBV12-3 or TRBV12-4 and TRBJ1-2, with D perhaps TRBD1 (6 bases). The CDR3 length is 12 residues. The germline V and J ends were trimmed by 4 bases and 5 bases, with 8 bases remaining between them. The CDR3 here is CASSWTAYGYTF. The CDR3 DNA is TGTGCCAGCAGTTGGACAGCATATGGCTACACCTTC.

V usage is TRBV7-3 and J usage is TRBJ1-1, with 8 bases fitting TRBD1. Germline V CDR1 and CDR2: SGHTA, FQGTGA. The CDR3 consists of 15 residues. V lost 2 bases and J lost 7; bases outside the gene matches: 9. CDR3 residues: CASSLAPGTGFEAFF. The CDR3 nucleotides read TGTGCCAGCAGCTTAGCCCCCGGGACAGGATTTGAAGCTTTCTTT.

The chain uses TRBV7-3 and TRBJ2-5; 12 nucleotides agree with TRBD2. The V gene end was trimmed by 5 bases and the J gene end by 5 bases; junction bases not matched to a gene: 6. Germline V gives CDR1 SGHTA, CDR2 FQGTGA. CDR3 length: 15 amino acids. CDR3 in DNA: TGTGCCAGCAGCCCTAGCGGGGGGGGTGACGAGACCCAGTACTTC. Amino acid sequence: CASSPSGGGDETQYF.

The V gene is TRBV4-3, the J gene TRBJ1-1; D call uncertain. Between the trimmed V and J ends, which lost 3 bases and 6 bases, there was a span of 11 bases. The CDR3 spans 13 residues. Looked up from germline, CDR1 is LGHNA and CDR2 is YSLEER. CDR3 sequence (DNA): TGCGCCAGCAGCCATTATACGGACGCTGAAGCTTTCTTT. Protein product: CASSHYTDAEAFF.

The chain is built from TRBV30 and TRBJ1-2; D might be TRBD1 (5 bases). The germline V and J ends were trimmed by 1 base and 1 base, with 22 bases remaining between them. This CDR3 contains 18 residues. The germline V gene encodes CDR1 GTSNPN and CDR2 SVGIG (reference sequence). CDR3 DNA: TGTGCCTGGAGTGAACAGGCTCACCTCATCGTAGTTAACTATGGCTACACCTTC. Translation: CAWSEQAHLIVVNYGYTF.

This clone appeared a single time. The chain joins TRBV20-1 to TRBJ1-5, with D uncertain. The germline V gene encodes CDR1 DFQATT and CDR2 SNEGSKA (reference sequence). Trimming shortened V by 3 bases and J by 0 bases, and 6 bases separated the two germline ends. This CDR3 is built from 13 residues. CDR3 nucleotides: TGCAGTGCTAGTGAGAATAGCAATCAGCCCCAGCATTTT. Protein product: CSASENSNQPQHF.

The chain carries TRBV7-3 and TRBJ2-2; D unclear. Germline V CDR1 and CDR2: SGHTA, FQGTGA. The CDR3 contains 12 residues. Trimming shortened V by 1 base and J by 6 bases, and 3 bases separated the two germline ends. The CDR3 DNA follows: TGTGCCAGCAGCTTAAAAGCCGGGGAGCTGTTTTTT. Translating it yields CASSLKAGELFF.

This clone has a single count. This chain joins TRBV2 and TRBJ1-6, with D perhaps matching TRBD1 (6 bases). CDR3 length: 13 residues. Between the trimmed V and J ends, which lost 3 bases and 7 bases, there was a span of 7 bases. Germline CDR1 and CDR2: SNHLY and FYNNEI. CDR3 sequence: CASSDRGNSPLHF. The CDR3 DNA is TGTGCCAGCAGTGACAGGGGAAATTCACCCCTCCACTTT.

The V and J genes are TRBV7-2 and TRBJ1-5, with D possibly matching TRBD1 (5 bases). Germline V gene data show CDR1 as SGHTA and CDR2 as FQGNSA. Trimming removed 0 bases at V and 3 bases at J, with 9 bases between. The CDR3 extends over 15 amino acids. The CDR3 protein is CASSLAGGYNQPQHF. CDR3 coding DNA: TGTGCCAGCAGCTTAGCGGGGGGTTACAATCAGCCCCAGCATTTT.

Only one count was recorded for this clone. The chain recombines TRBV28 with TRBJ2-7; perhaps TRBD2 as D (6 bases). Germline CDR1 MDHEN, CDR2 SYDVKM. There are 18 residues in the CDR3. Trimming left V 1 base short and J 3 bases short, with 22 bases between. The CDR3 DNA follows: TGTGCCAGCAGTTTATTCCCCCCCTTGACTAGAGATCACTACGAGCAGTACTTC. Its protein is CASSLFPPLTRDHYEQYF.

This CDR3 is CASSYLDRGTQYF. The CDR3 DNA follows: TGTGCCAGCAGTTACTTGGACAGGGGAACGCAGTATTTT. The rearrangement joins TRBV6-5 to TRBJ2-3, with 9 nucleotides matching TRBD1. The germline V gene encodes CDR1 MNHEY and CDR2 SVGAGI. The V and J ends lost 1 base and 9 bases, in that order; junction bases with no gene match: 2. This CDR3 is 13 amino acids long.

The chain uses TRBV7-9 and TRBJ1-4; a weak D match, TRBD1 (5 bases). V was shortened by 1 base and J by 7 bases, with 22 bases between the two germline ends. The CDR3 consists of 18 residues. Looked up from germline, CDR1 is SEHNR and CDR2 is FQNEAQ (reference sequence). In DNA form, the CDR3 reads TGTGCCAGCAGCTTAGTTGGATCTTTTGGGGGGAGTGGTGAAAAACTGTTTTTT. Encoded protein: CASSLVGSFGGSGEKLFF.

The CDR3 reads CASSLGTDPYYYGYTF. In DNA, the CDR3 is TGTGCCAGCAGCTTGGGGACAGACCCATATTACTATGGCTACACCTTC. The chain carries TRBV9 and TRBJ1-2, with TRBD1 identical over 7 bases. The CDR3 sequence is 16 residues long. Germline loops: CDR1 SGDLS, CDR2 YYNGEE. After removal of 4 bases from V and 3 bases from J, the junction contained 12 bases not matched to a gene.

The chain couples TRBV6-5 to TRBJ1-4; D is perhaps TRBD1 (5 bases). Germline V gene data show CDR1 as MNHEY and CDR2 as SVGAGI. There are 16 residues in the CDR3. Trimming stripped 4 bases from V and 5 bases from J, with 17 bases between. CDR3 in amino acids: CASSSTYGTINEKLFF. The CDR3 DNA reads TGTGCCAGCAGTTCTACCTACGGGACTATCAATGAAAAACTGTTTTTT.

The V call is TRBV9, the J call TRBJ1-2, with D maybe TRBD1 (6 bases). The CDR3 extends over 17 amino acids. Trimming cost V 0 bases and J 4 bases, with 19 bases left between them. Germline CDR1 reads SGDLS; CDR2 reads YYNGEE. The CDR3 sequence is CASSVGKGTSPIYGYTF. In DNA form, the CDR3 reads TGTGCCAGCAGCGTAGGAAAAGGGACATCACCAATCTATGGCTACACCTTC.

Only one count was recorded for this clone. The chain has TRBV7-6 and TRBJ1-3; 7 bases line up with TRBD1. The junction had 2 bases not matched to a gene; V was cut back by 1 base and J by 2 bases. The CDR3 loop spans 15 amino acids. The germline CDR1 and CDR2 sequences are SGHVS and FNYEAQ. CDR3: CASSLGTGPGNTIYF. CDR3 in DNA: TGTGCCAGCAGCTTAGGGACAGGCCCTGGAAACACCATATATTTT.

This clone was counted only a few times. The chain combines TRBV29-1 with TRBJ1-1; a possible D gene is TRBD1 (6 bases). Germline values: CDR1 SQVTM, CDR2 ANQGSEA. The CDR3 consists of 14 residues. V lost 5 bases and J 2 bases, leaving 15 bases between the germline ends. DNA of the CDR3: TGCAGCGTTTTACCGGGACACCTAAACACTGAAGCTTTCTTT. Its protein product is CSVLPGHLNTEAFF.

The chain links TRBV11-1 to TRBJ2-3; TRBD1 or TRBD2 may be the D gene (5 bases each). Per germline, CDR1 SGHAT and CDR2 FQDESV (reference sequence). The V gene lost 5 bases and the J gene lost 2 bases, with 14 bases spanning the gap. The CDR3 totals 15 residues. Here the CDR3 reads CASSKGTGYTDTQYF. In nucleotides, the CDR3 is TGTGCCAGCAGCAAGGGGACGGGGTACACAGATACGCAGTATTTT.

The chain couples TRBV5-4 to TRBJ1-1; 11 bases align to TRBD1. The germline V gene has CDR1 SGHNT and CDR2 YYREEE (reference sequence). This CDR3 contains 15 residues. J lost 4 bases, V lost 2 bases, and 4 bases had no gene match. CDR3 protein: CASSLGQGAATEAFF. CDR3 DNA: TGTGCCAGCAGCTTAGGACAGGGGGCTGCCACTGAAGCTTTCTTT.

This chain connects TRBV9 to TRBJ1-1; possibly TRBD1 for D (5 bases). The V end lost 3 bases, the J end lost 3 bases, and 18 bases lay between the germline ends. The CDR3 covers 16 residues. CDR1 and CDR2 from the germline V gene are SGDLS and YYNGEE. Here the CDR3 DNA reads TGTGCCAGCAGCGCCGAAATCACCGGGGCAGACACTGAAGCTTTCTTT. It codes for CASSAEITGADTEAFF.

The chain uses TRBV28 and TRBJ2-5; the match to TRBD1 covers 7 bases. The CDR3 length is 15 residues. Germline V gives CDR1 MDHEN, CDR2 SYDVKM. The V and J ends lost 6 bases and 5 bases, in that order; junction bases with no gene match: 12. The CDR3 coding sequence is TGTGCCAGCAGCGGGACAGCCTCCTTCTGGGAGACCCAGTACTTC. It codes for CASSGTASFWETQYF. Supplemented by reference TRBV28 and TRBJ2-5, the full variable domain reads DVKVTQSSRYLVKRTGEKVFLECVQDMDHENMFWYRQDPGLGLRLIYFSYDVKMKEKGDIPEGYSVSREKKERFSLILESASTNQTSMYLCASSGTASFWETQYFGPGTRLLVL.

V gene TRBV11-3 combines with J gene TRBJ2-5, with D possibly being TRBD2 (5 bases). This CDR3 has 16 amino acids. V lost 1 base, J lost 5 bases, and 17 bases lay in between. Germline V gene sequence: CDR1 SGHNT, CDR2 YENEEA. The CDR3 loop reads CASSLGVEASGETQYF. CDR3 DNA: TGTGCCAGCAGCTTAGGGGTGGAGGCGTCTGGGGAGACCCAGTACTTC.

This clone was seen only a few times. The rearrangement links TRBV12-3 or TRBV12-4 to TRBJ2-2; D is ambiguous. The V gene lost 3 bases and the J gene lost 5 bases, with 4 bases spanning the gap. The CDR3 is made up of 12 amino acids. CDR3 residues: CASSLWTGELFF. CDR3 DNA sequence: TGTGCCAGCAGTTTGTGGACCGGGGAGCTGTTTTTT.

V is TRBV25-1 and J is TRBJ1-1, with D unresolved. V was shortened by 1 base and J by 12 bases, with 12 bases between the two germline ends. Germline V gives CDR1 MGHDK, CDR2 SYGVNS. The CDR3 has 12 amino acids. CDR3 coding DNA: TGTGCCAGCAGTGAATCGCCGTCCGGGACTTTCTTT. Translated, it gives CASSESPSGTFF. Complete variable domain (other parts from reference TRBV25-1 and TRBJ1-1): EADIYQTPRYLVIGTGKKITLECSQTMGHDKMYWYQQDPGMELHLIHYSYGVNSTEKGDLSSESTVSRIRTEHFPLTLESARPSHTSQYLCASSESPSGTFFGQGTRLTVV.

The V gene is TRBV11-2, the J gene TRBJ1-2; 7 bases line up with TRBD1. CDR1 and CDR2 (germline): SGHAT, FQNNGV. The CDR3 has 17 residues. With V trimmed by 4 bases and J by 7 bases, 18 bases remained unmatched. This CDR3 is CASSSNEWWRDRSGYTF. DNA of the CDR3: TGTGCCAGCAGCTCGAACGAATGGTGGAGGGACAGAAGTGGCTACACCTTC.

The rearrangement uses TRBV5-8 and TRBJ1-4; D is unclear. The CDR3 extends over 15 amino acids. The germline V gene encodes CDR1 SGHTS and CDR2 YDEGEE. Trimming took off 5 bases at V and 5 bases at J, with 16 bases between the two ends. CDR3: CASSAPRPPNEKLFF. CDR3 nucleotide sequence: TGTGCCAGCAGTGCTCCCCGACCCCCCAATGAAAAACTGTTTTTT.

The chain combines TRBV5-1 with TRBJ2-1, with no clear D. The V and J ends lost 3 bases and 2 bases respectively, with 18 bases between them. This CDR3 contains 17 residues. Germline V gene sequence: CDR1 SGHRS, CDR2 YFSETQ. CDR3 residues: CASSSLPDLSTYNEQFF. The CDR3 DNA follows: TGCGCCAGCAGCTCGCTCCCCGATCTATCTACCTACAATGAGCAGTTCTTC. Full variable domain (outside the CDR3, taken from reference TRBV5-1 and TRBJ2-1): KAGVTQTPRYLIKTRGQQVTLSCSPISGHRSVSWYQQTPGQGLQFLFEYFSETQRNKGNFPGRFSGRQFSNSRSEMNVSTLELGDSALYLCASSSLPDLSTYNEQFFGPGTRLTVL.